This passage covers 25 T cell receptor beta chains from one sample sequenced in a study of blood T cells in healthy people across ages. Combining a sample-barcoded 5' primer with a J-beta primer mix, a second PCR ran for 7 to 11 cycles. TCRdb called the 5' RACE reads again in MiXCR, with one record for every CDR3 protein. The sample shows about 1.4 million distinct CDR3 sequences, 45% to 70% of them seen only once. Sequencing input: blood. Receptors originate from a man in his late teens or twenties in good health.

The gene calls are TRBV7-2 and TRBJ2-5; 8 nucleotides match TRBD2. Germline CDR1 reads SGHTA; CDR2 reads FQGNSA. CDR3 length: 15 residues. Trimming at V came to 5 bases and at J to 1 base, leaving 6 bases not matched to a gene. CDR3 protein: CASSERTSFQETQYF. The CDR3, as DNA: TGTGCCAGCAGCGAACGGACTAGCTTCCAAGAGACCCAGTACTTC.

The chain employs TRBV2 and TRBJ1-1; weak D call: TRBD1 (6 bases). Germline assignment: CDR1 SNHLY and CDR2 FYNNEI. V was trimmed by 10 bases and J by 6 bases, leaving 18 bases between them. CDR3 length equals 13 residues. CDR3 sequence reads: CATGSTGMAEAFF. The CDR3 nucleotides are TGTGCCACCGGAAGTACAGGGATGGCTGAAGCTTTCTTT.

The chain recombines TRBV20-1 with TRBJ2-7; the D gene is possibly TRBD1 (5 bases). The CDR3 spans 14 residues. The V and J ends lost 1 base and 2 bases respectively, with 12 bases between them. Per the germline V gene, CDR1 is DFQATT and CDR2 is SNEGSKA (reference sequence). For the CDR3, the DNA is TGCAGTGCTAGAGGAACAGGACCTCCCTACGAGCAGTACTTC. Translation: CSARGTGPPYEQYF.

The CDR3 bases are TGTGCCAGCAGCGTTGATCGAGTGGGGGGGTTCTATGGCTACACCTTC. Its translation: CASSVDRVGGFYGYTF. J is TRBJ1-2 and V is TRBV9, with a tentative D call TRBD1 (5 bases). This CDR3 has 16 residues. Trimming took 2 bases from V and 4 from J, leaving 18 bases between them. CDR1 is SGDLS, CDR2 YYNGEE, per germline.

V is TRBV19 and J is TRBJ2-4; tentative D call: TRBD2 (6 bases). Germline V CDR1 and CDR2: LNHDA, SQIVND (reference sequence). The CDR3 is 15 residues long. V was trimmed by 6 bases and J by 0 bases, leaving 12 bases between them. CDR3 nucleotide sequence: TGTGCCAGTAGCTCTGGGGGACTAGCCAAAAACATTCAGTACTTC. It translates to CASSSGGLAKNIQYF.

This clonotype has only one observation. CDR3 sequence: CASRAGSEDGELFF. DNA of the CDR3: TGTGCCAGCAGAGCCGGGAGTGAGGACGGGGAGCTGTTTTTT. This sequence joins TRBV7-9 and TRBJ2-2, with a tentative D call TRBD2 (6 bases). Looked up from germline, CDR1 is SEHNR and CDR2 is FQNEAQ (reference sequence). CDR3 size: 14 residues. Trimming took 6 bases from V and 7 from J, leaving 15 bases between them.

The V gene is TRBV6-5, the J gene TRBJ2-1, with 10 bases lining up with TRBD1. V shed 6 bases and J 8 bases; nucleotides not matched to a gene: 10. CDR1 and CDR2 (germline): MNHEY, SVGAGI. This CDR3 contains 15 residues. CDR3 sequence reads: CASSSLDRGAYEQFF. CDR3 sequence (DNA): TGTGCCAGCAGCTCCCTGGACAGGGGGGCATATGAGCAGTTCTTC.

V is TRBV4-3 and J is TRBJ2-5; D possibly corresponds to TRBD2 (5 bases). This CDR3 is 16 amino acids long. Trimming took off 0 bases at V and 4 bases at J, with 15 bases between the two ends. Germline V gives CDR1 LGHNA, CDR2 YSLEER. CDR3 amino acids: CASSQDIREGRETQYF. CDR3 in DNA: TGCGCCAGCAGCCAAGATATCCGGGAAGGGCGAGAGACCCAGTACTTC.

J is TRBJ1-5 and V is TRBV28; D unresolved. Trimming took 3 bases from V and 0 from J, leaving 6 bases between them. The CDR3 runs to 14 residues. Germline V CDR1 and CDR2: MDHEN, SYDVKM. The CDR3 loop is CASSFVNSNQPQHF. CDR3 DNA: TGTGCCAGCAGTTTTGTGAATAGCAATCAGCCCCAGCATTTT.

The chain carries TRBV20-1 and TRBJ1-2; 7 bases fit TRBD1. V shed 6 bases and J 0 bases; nucleotides not matched to a gene: 7. Per germline, CDR1 DFQATT and CDR2 SNEGSKA (reference sequence). The CDR3 is 14 amino acids. DNA for the CDR3: TGCAGTGCAACAAACAGGGGAGCTAACTATGGCTACACCTTC. Translating gives CSATNRGANYGYTF.

The V gene is TRBV13, the J gene TRBJ2-1, with TRBD1 as a possible D gene (7 bases). This CDR3 contains 12 residues. Germline CDR1 reads PRHDT; CDR2 reads FYEKMQ (reference sequence). V lost 5 bases, J lost 10 bases, and 12 bases lay in between. The CDR3 DNA reads as TGTGCCAGCAGCCTGACAGGGAGGGAGCAGTTCTTC. Translated, it gives CASSLTGREQFF.

V usage is TRBV12-3 or TRBV12-4 and J usage is TRBJ2-2, with D unclear. This CDR3 region has 13 residues. V lost 1 base, J lost 11 bases, and 11 bases lay in between. In DNA, the CDR3 is TGTGCCAGCAGTTTAGAGGCCCACCCCGAGCTGTTTTTT. This translates into CASSLEAHPELFF.

The V call is TRBV28, the J call TRBJ2-7; D unresolved. The DNA end favors TRBJ2-4, so the J call may be wrong. CDR1 is MDHEN and CDR2 is SYDVKM in the germline V gene. This CDR3 comprises 12 residues. The CDR3 DNA reads TGTGCCAGCAGTTTATGGGAAAACATTCAGTACTTC. As protein: CASSLWENIQYF.

The genes are TRBV12-3 or TRBV12-4 and TRBJ1-1; 9 nucleotides agree with TRBD1. The junction had 13 bases not matched to a gene; V was cut back by 6 bases and J by 11 bases. The CDR3 runs to 14 residues. The CDR3 sequence: CASSPTGTGYRAFF. The CDR3, as DNA: TGTGCCAGCAGCCCGACCGGGACAGGGTATCGCGCTTTCTTT.

The chain carries TRBV12-3 or TRBV12-4 and TRBJ2-1; 12 bases agree with TRBD2. The length of the CDR3 is 14 residues. V dropped 7 bases and J dropped 8; count of bases not matched to a gene: 6. CDR3 nucleotide sequence: TGTGCCAGCAATCCTAGCGGGGGGGCACATGAGCAGTTCTTC. Protein: CASNPSGGAHEQFF.

The gene calls are TRBV9 and TRBJ2-7; tentatively, D is TRBD1 (5 bases). CDR3 length: 14 amino acids. Trimming shortened V by 2 bases and J by 1 base, and 10 bases separated the two germline ends. CDR1 SGDLS and CDR2 YYNGEE come from the germline V gene. CDR3 DNA: TGTGCCAGCAGCGTTGGTAACAGGTCCTACGAGCAGTACTTC. Translated: CASSVGNRSYEQYF.

This clonotype was recorded only once. This chain connects TRBV12-3 or TRBV12-4 to TRBJ2-5; 11 positions match TRBD2. Germline trimming cut 8 bases from V and 10 bases from J; bases unmatched to any gene: 15. The CDR3 runs to 15 residues. The CDR3 sequence: CASGISGGGRADQYF. Written as DNA, the CDR3 is TGTGCCAGCGGTATTAGCGGGGGGGGTAGGGCGGACCAGTACTTC.

The chain links TRBV6-5 to TRBJ1-2, with TRBD1 matching 7 bases. V dropped 7 bases and J dropped 6; count of bases not matched to a gene: 5. The CDR3 runs 12 residues. Germline V CDR1 and CDR2: MNHEY, SVGAGI. The CDR3: CASTPGGHGYTF. As DNA, the CDR3 is TGTGCCAGCACCCCAGGGGGACATGGCTACACCTTC.

V and J are TRBV20-1 and TRBJ1-2; TRBD1 is a possible D gene (5 bases). Germline-derived CDR1 and CDR2 are DFQATT and SNEGSKA (reference sequence). The CDR3 has 14 amino acids. V was trimmed by 5 bases and J by 4 bases, leaving 17 bases between them. The CDR3 loop is CSAPLGTGAYGYTF. Here the CDR3 DNA reads TGCAGTGCTCCTCTAGGGACGGGCGCCTATGGCTACACCTTC.

V usage is TRBV28 and J usage is TRBJ2-7; 7 bases line up with TRBD1. Germline CDR1 reads MDHEN; CDR2 reads SYDVKM. The V gene end was trimmed by 10 bases and the J gene end by 2 bases; junction bases not matched to a gene: 8. The CDR3 spans 13 residues. CDR3 DNA: TGTGCCACCCAAGGACAGGAGACCTACGAGCAGTACTTC. It translates to CATQGQETYEQYF.

This clonotype has just a few counts. The chain joins TRBV6-5 to TRBJ2-1; D uncertain. The CDR3 is 13 residues long. Germline V gene data show CDR1 as MNHEY and CDR2 as SVGAGI. V lost 0 bases and J 5 bases, leaving 5 bases between the germline ends. The chain's CDR3 is CASSYSGDNEQFF. The CDR3, as DNA: TGTGCCAGCAGTTACTCGGGCGACAATGAGCAGTTCTTC.

This clonotype has a count of ten or more. The chain recombines TRBV27 with TRBJ2-6, with a weak D call TRBD1 (5 bases). Germline CDR1 and CDR2: MNHEY and SMNVEV (reference sequence). V lost 6 bases and J lost 0, with 12 bases in between. This CDR3 contains 16 residues. The CDR3 nucleotides are TGTGCCAGCAGCCTACGACAGTTCTCTGGGGCCAACGTCCTGACTTTC. It codes for CASSLRQFSGANVLTF.

This clonotype appeared a few times. The chain is built from TRBV5-1 and TRBJ2-5, with TRBD1 matching 7 bases. The CDR3 consists of 14 residues. Germline-derived CDR1 and CDR2 are SGHRS and YFSETQ. Losses at the gene ends were 3 bases for V and 1 base for J; bases not matched to a gene: 3. The CDR3 region is CASSWTGAQETQYF. The CDR3, as DNA: TGCGCCAGCAGCTGGACAGGTGCCCAAGAGACCCAGTACTTC.

V usage is TRBV4-2 and J usage is TRBJ2-7; no firm D call. V shed 1 base and J shed 0 bases, with 7 bases lying between them. This CDR3 is 14 amino acids long. The germline gives CDR1 LGHNA, CDR2 YNFKEQ. CDR3 loop: CASSQVQDSYEQYF. CDR3 sequence (DNA): TGTGCCAGCAGCCAAGTTCAGGACTCCTACGAGCAGTACTTC.

The rearrangement joins TRBV27 to TRBJ2-2, with a possible D match to TRBD2 (6 bases). Germline CDR1 MNHEY, CDR2 SMNVEV (reference sequence). V lost 6 bases and J lost 2, with 13 bases in between. The CDR3 consists of 15 residues. CDR3 loop: CASRPPGRNTGELFF. The DNA for the CDR3 is TGTGCCAGCAGGCCCCCCGGGAGAAACACCGGGGAGCTGTTTTTT.